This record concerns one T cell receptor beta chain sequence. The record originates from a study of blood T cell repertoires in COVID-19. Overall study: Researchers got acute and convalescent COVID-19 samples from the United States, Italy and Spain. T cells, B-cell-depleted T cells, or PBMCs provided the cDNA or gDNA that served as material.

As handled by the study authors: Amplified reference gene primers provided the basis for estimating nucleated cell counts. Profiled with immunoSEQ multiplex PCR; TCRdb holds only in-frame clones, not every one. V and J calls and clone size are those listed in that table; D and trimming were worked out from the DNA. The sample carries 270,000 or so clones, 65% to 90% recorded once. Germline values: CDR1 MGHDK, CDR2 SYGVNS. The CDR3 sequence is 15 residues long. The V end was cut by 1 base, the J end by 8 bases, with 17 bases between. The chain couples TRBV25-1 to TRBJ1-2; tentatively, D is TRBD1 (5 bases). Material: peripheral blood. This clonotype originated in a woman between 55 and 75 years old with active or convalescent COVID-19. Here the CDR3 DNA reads TGTGCCAGCAGTGAATCCGTGACAGCCGTAGGGGGCTACACCTTC. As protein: CASSESVTAVGGYTF.